What follows is one T cell receptor (beta chain) and its context. CDR1 is MGHRA, CDR2 YSYEKL, per germline. J gave up 6 bases and V 3 bases, and 8 bases lay outside the gene matches. This CDR3 is built from 15 residues. This specimen belongs to a study of blood T cell repertoires in COVID-19. As for the study in general: Acute and convalescent COVID-19 specimens originated in the United States, Italy and Spain. PBMCs, B-cell-depleted T cells, or T cells provided the cDNA or gDNA that made up the material.

Original methodology: Researchers report that nucleated cell counts were estimated from reference gene primer amplification. Profiling relied on immunoSEQ multiplex PCR, and the TCRdb table lists in-frame clones only, not all of them. D and trimming come from the DNA, and the V and J calls and clone size come from that table. The sample lists almost 45,000 clones, around 75% seen once, with 50% to 75% in the top ten. Source material: peripheral blood. This TCR was recovered from an elderly man with acute or convalescent COVID-19. The V call is TRBV4-1, the J call TRBJ1-1; 9 nucleotides align to TRBD1. In nucleotides, the CDR3 is TGCGCCAGCAGCCAGTTACAGGGGGCGAGTGCTGAAGCTTTCTTT. Protein sequence: CASSQLQGASAEAFF.